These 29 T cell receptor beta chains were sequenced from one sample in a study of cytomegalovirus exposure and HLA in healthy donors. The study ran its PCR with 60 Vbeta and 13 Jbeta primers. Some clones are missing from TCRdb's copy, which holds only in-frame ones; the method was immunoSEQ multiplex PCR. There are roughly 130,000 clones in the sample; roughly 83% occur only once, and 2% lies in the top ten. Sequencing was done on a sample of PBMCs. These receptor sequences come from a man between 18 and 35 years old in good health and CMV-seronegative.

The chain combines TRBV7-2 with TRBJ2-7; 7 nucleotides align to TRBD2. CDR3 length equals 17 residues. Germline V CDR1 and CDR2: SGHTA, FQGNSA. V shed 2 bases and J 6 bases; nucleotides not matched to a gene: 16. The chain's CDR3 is CASSLPSGTALGFEQYF. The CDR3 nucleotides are TGTGCCAGCAGCTTACCTAGCGGAACCGCACTAGGTTTCGAGCAGTACTTC.

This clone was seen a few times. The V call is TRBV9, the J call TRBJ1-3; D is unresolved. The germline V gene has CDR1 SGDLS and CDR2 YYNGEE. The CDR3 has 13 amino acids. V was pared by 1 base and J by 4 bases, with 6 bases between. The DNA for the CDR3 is TGTGCCAGCAGCGTAACCGGGGGAAACACCATATATTTT. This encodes CASSVTGGNTIYF.

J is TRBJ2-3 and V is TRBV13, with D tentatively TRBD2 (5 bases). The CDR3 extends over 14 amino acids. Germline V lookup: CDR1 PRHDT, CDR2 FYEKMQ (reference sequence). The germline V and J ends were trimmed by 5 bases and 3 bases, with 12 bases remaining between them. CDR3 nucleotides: TGTGCCAGCAGCGCCGGACTTGAAACAGATACGCAGTATTTT. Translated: CASSAGLETDTQYF.

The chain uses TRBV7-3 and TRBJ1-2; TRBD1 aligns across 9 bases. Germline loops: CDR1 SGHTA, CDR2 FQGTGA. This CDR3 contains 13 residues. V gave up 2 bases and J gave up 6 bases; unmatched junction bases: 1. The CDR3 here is CASSLRQGDGYTF. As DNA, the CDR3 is TGTGCCAGCAGCTTACGACAGGGGGATGGCTACACCTTC.

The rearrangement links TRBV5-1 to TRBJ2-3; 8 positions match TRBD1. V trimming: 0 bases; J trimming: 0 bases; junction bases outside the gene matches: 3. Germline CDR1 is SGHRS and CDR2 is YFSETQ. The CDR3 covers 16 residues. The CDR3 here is CASSLGTGSSTDTQYF. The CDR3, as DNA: TGCGCCAGCAGCTTGGGGACAGGGTCTAGCACAGATACGCAGTATTTT.

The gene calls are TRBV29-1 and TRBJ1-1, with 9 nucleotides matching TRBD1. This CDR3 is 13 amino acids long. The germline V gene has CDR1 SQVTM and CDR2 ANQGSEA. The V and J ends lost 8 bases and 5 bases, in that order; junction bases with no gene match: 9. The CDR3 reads CSSQDRGRTEAFF. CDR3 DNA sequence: TGCAGCTCTCAAGACAGGGGGAGGACTGAAGCTTTCTTT. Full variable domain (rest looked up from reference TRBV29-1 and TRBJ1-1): SAVISQKPSRDICQRGTSLTIQCQVDSQVTMMFWYRQQPGQSLTLIATANQGSEATYESGFVIDKFPISRPNLTFSTLTVSNMSPEDSSIYLCSSQDRGRTEAFFGQGTRLTVV.

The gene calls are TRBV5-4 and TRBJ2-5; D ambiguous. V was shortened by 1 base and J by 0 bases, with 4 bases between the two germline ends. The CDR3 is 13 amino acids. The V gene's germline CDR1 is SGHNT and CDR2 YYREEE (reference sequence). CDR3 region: CASSLYYQETQYF. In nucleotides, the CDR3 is TGTGCCAGCAGCTTGTACTACCAAGAGACCCAGTACTTC.

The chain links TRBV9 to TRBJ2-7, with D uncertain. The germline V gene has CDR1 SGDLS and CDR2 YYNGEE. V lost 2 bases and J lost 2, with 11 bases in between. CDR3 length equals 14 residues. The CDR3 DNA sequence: TGTGCCAGCAGCGTCCAAGGTACAGCCTACGAGCAGTACTTC. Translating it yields CASSVQGTAYEQYF.

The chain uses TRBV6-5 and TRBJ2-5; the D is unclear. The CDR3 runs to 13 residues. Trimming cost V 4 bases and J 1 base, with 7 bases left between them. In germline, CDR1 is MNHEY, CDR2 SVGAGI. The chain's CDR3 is CASSLDIQETQYF. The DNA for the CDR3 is TGTGCCAGCAGTTTAGACATCCAAGAGACCCAGTACTTC.

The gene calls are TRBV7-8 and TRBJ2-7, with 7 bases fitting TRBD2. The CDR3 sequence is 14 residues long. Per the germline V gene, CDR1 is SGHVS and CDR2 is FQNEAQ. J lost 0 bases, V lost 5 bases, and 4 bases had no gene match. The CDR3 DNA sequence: TGTGCCAGCAGCCCCGGACTAGGCTCCTACGAGCAGTACGTC. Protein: CASSPGLGSYEQYV.

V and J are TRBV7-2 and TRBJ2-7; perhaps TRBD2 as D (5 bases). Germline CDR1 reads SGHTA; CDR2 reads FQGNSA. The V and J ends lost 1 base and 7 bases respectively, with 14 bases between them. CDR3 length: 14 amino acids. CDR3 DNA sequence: TGTGCCAGCAGCTTAGAGGACTGGGATGTAGAGCAGTACTTC. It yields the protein CASSLEDWDVEQYF. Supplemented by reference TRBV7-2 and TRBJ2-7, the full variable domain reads GAGVSQSPSNKVTEKGKDVELRCDPISGHTALYWYRQSLGQGLEFLIYFQGNSAPDKSGLPSDRFSAERTGGSVSTLTIQRTQQEDSAVYLCASSLEDWDVEQYFGPGTRLTVT.

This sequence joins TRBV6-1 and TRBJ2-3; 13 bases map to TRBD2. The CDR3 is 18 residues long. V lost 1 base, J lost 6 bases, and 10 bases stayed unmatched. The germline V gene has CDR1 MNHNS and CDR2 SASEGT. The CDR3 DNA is TGTGCCAGCAGTGAAGGAAGGACTAGCGGGAGTTGGGGGGATACGCAGTATTTT. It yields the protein CASSEGRTSGSWGDTQYF.

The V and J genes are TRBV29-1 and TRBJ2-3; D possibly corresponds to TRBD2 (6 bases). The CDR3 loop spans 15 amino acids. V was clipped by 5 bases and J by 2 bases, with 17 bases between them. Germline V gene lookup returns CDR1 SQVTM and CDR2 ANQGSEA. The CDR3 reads CSVPRRGSDTDTQYF. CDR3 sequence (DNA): TGCAGCGTTCCGCGTCGGGGGTCCGACACAGATACGCAGTATTTT.

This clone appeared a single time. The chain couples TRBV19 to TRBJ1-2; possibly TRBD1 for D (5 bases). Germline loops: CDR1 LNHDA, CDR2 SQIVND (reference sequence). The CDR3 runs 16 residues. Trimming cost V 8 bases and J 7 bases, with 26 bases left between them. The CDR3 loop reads CASYTGTSLRLGGYTF. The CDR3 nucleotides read TGTGCCAGTTACACCGGGACTTCGTTGAGGTTAGGTGGCTACACCTTC.

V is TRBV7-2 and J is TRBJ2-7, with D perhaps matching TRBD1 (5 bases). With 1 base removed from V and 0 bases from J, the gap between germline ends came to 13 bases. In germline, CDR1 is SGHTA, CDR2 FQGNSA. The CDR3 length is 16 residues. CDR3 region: CASSLGQGPSSYEQYF. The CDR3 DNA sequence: TGTGCCAGCAGCTTAGGGCAGGGCCCAAGCTCCTACGAGCAGTACTTC. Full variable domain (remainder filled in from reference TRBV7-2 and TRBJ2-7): GAGVSQSPSNKVTEKGKDVELRCDPISGHTALYWYRQSLGQGLEFLIYFQGNSAPDKSGLPSDRFSAERTGGSVSTLTIQRTQQEDSAVYLCASSLGQGPSSYEQYFGPGTRLTVT.

In DNA, the CDR3 is TGTGCCAGCAGCGAATGGGGACAGCAGAACACTGAAGCTTTCTTT. Protein sequence: CASSEWGQQNTEAFF. The chain carries TRBV7-3 and TRBJ1-1; 7 nucleotides align to TRBD1. The CDR3 sequence is 15 residues long. After removal of 5 bases from V and 1 base from J, the junction contained 7 bases not matched to a gene. CDR1 is SGHTA and CDR2 is FQGTGA in the germline V gene.

The CDR3 coding sequence is TGTGCCAGCAGCGACCACCGGGACAGGGGGCAAGGTGAAGCTTTCTTT. Protein sequence: CASSDHRDRGQGEAFF. The rearrangement joins TRBV9 to TRBJ1-1; 12 bases map to TRBD1. CDR3 size: 16 residues. Germline CDR1 and CDR2: SGDLS and YYNGEE. V was clipped by 3 bases and J by 7 bases; unmatched bases: 10.

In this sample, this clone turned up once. The CDR3 is CASSDSTSGSDEQFF. The CDR3, as DNA: TGTGCCAGCAGTGACTCAACTAGCGGGAGCGATGAGCAGTTCTTC. The chain employs TRBV6-4 and TRBJ2-1, with TRBD2 identical over 11 bases. The length of the CDR3 is 15 residues. The V segment lost 0 bases and the J segment 8 bases; nucleotides outside the gene matches: 3. Germline V gene data show CDR1 as MRHNA and CDR2 as SNTAGT.

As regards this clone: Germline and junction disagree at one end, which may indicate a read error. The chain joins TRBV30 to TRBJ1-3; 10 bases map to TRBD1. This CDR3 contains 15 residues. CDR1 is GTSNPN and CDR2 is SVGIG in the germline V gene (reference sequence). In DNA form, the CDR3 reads TGTGCCTGGAGTGAGACAGGGGGCTCTGGAGACACCATATATTTT. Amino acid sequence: CAWSETGGSGDTIYF. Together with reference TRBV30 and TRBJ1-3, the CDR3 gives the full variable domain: SQTIHQWPATLVQPVGSPLSLECTVEGTSNPNLYWYRQAAGRGLQLLFYSVGIGQISSEVPQNLSASRPQDRQFILSSKKLLLSDSGFYLCAWSETGGSGDTIYFGEGSWLTVV.

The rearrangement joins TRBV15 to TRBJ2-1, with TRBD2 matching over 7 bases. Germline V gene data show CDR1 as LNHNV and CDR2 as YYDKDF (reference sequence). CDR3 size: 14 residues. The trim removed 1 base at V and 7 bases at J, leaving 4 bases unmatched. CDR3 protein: CATSRVIGGNEQFF. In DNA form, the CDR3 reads TGTGCCACCAGCAGAGTGATCGGGGGGAATGAGCAGTTCTTC.

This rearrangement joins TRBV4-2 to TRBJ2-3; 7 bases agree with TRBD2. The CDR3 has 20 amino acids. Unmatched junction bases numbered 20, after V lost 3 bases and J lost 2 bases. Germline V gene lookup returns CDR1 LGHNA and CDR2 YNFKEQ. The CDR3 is CASSHSGGFGLADLTDTQYF. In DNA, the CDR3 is TGTGCCAGCAGCCATTCTGGGGGGTTTGGGCTAGCGGACCTCACAGATACGCAGTATTTT.

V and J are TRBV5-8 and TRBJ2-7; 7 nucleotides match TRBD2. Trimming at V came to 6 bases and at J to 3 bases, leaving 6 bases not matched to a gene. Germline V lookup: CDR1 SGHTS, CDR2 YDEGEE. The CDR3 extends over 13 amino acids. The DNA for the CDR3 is TGTGCCAGCATAAACCGCGGGAGCTACGAGCAGTACTTC. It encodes CASINRGSYEQYF.

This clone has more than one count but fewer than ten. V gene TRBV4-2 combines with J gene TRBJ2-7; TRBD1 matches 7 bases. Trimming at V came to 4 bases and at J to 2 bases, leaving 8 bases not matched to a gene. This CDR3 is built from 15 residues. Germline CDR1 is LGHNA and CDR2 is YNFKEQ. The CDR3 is CASSPIDRAPYEQYF. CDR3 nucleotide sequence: TGTGCCAGCAGCCCCATCGACAGGGCCCCCTACGAGCAGTACTTC.

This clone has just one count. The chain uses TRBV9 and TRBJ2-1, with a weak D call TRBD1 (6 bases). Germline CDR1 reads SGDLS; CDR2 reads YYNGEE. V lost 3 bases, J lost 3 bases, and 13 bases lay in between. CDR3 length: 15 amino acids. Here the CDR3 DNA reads TGTGCCAGCAGCGCCGCAGGGGACATCTACAATGAGCAGTTCTTC. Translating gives CASSAAGDIYNEQFF.

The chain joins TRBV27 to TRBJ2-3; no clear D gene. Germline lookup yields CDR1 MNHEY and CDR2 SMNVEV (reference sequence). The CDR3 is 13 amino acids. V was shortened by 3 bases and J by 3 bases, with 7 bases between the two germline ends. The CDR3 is CASSFLPTDTQYF. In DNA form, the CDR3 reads TGTGCCAGCAGTTTTCTTCCGACAGATACGCAGTATTTT.

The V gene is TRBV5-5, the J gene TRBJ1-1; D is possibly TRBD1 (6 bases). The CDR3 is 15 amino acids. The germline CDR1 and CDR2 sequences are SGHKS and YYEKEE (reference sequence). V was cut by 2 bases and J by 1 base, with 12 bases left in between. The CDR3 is CASSLEDRRNTEAFF. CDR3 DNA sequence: TGTGCCAGCAGCTTAGAAGACAGGAGGAACACTGAAGCTTTCTTT.

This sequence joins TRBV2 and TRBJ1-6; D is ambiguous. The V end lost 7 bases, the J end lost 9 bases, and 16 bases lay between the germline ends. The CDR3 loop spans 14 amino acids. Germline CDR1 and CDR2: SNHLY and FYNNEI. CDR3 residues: CASKKAGNSSPLHF. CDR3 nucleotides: TGTGCCAGCAAAAAAGCGGGAAATAGTTCACCCCTCCACTTT. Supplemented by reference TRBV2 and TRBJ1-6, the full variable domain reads EPEVTQTPSHQVTQMGQEVILRCVPISNHLYFYWYRQILGQKVEFLVSFYNNEISEKSEIFDDQFSVERPDGSNFTLKIRSTKLEDSAMYFCASKKAGNSSPLHFGNGTRLTVT.

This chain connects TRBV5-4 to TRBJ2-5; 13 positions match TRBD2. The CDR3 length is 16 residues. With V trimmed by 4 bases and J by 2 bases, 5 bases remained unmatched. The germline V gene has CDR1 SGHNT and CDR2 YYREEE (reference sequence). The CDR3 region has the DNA TGTGCCAGCAGCAAAGGGACTAGCGGGGTACAAGAGACCCAGTACTTC. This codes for CASSKGTSGVQETQYF.

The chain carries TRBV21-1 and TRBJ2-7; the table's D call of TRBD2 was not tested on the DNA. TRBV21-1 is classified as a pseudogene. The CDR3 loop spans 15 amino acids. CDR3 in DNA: TGTGCCAGCAGCAAAGGACTAGCGCGGTCCTACGAGCAGTACGTC. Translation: CASSKGLARSYEQYV.